These T cell receptor beta chains were read from a single sample in a study of molecular identifiers for immune sequencing clone quantification. TCRdb reprocessed the PCR reads via MiXCR and lists one record per CDR3 protein. The top ten hold around 0.84% of the sample, which has about half a million distinct CDR3 sequences, about a fifth seen once. The sample consisted of naive CD8+ T cells from blood, with Jurkat cell RNA spiked in. These receptors were taken from a human donor in good health. Some libraries in this study had Jurkat cell RNA spiked in. The CDR3 runs from the conserved cysteine through the conserved F or W. Fields, in order: D gene, V gene, clone size, J gene, CDR3 protein, CDR3 DNA. A D gene is named only where the DNA matches it firmly. Not all rows give a size; the values are once, few, many and, for expanded clones, a class.

d_call: -
v_call: TRBV6-5
clone_size: -
j_call: TRBJ2-3
cdr3_aa: CASSYSGRGMSTDTQYF
cdr3_nt: TGTGCCAGCAGTTACTCAGGGAGGGGGATGAGCACAGATACGCAGTATTTT

d_call: -
v_call: TRBV5-1
clone_size: many
j_call: TRBJ2-3
cdr3_aa: CASSLKKGADTQYF
cdr3_nt: TGCGCCAGCAGCTTGAAGAAGGGGGCAGATACGCAGTATTTT

d_call: -
v_call: TRBV7-6
clone_size: many
j_call: TRBJ2-3
cdr3_aa: CASSLDPLGPLADTQYF
cdr3_nt: TGTGCCAGCAGCTTAGATCCCCTAGGTCCCCTCGCAGATACGCAGTATTTT

d_call: -
v_call: TRBV19
clone_size: many
j_call: TRBJ2-7
cdr3_aa: CASRDIPSYEQYF
cdr3_nt: TGTGCCAGTAGGGACATCCCGTCCTACGAGCAGTACTTC

d_call: -
v_call: TRBV12-3/TRBV12-4
clone_size: -
j_call: TRBJ1-6
cdr3_aa: CASSLASDFYNSPLHF
cdr3_nt: TGTGCCAGCAGTTTAGCCTCCGATTTCTATAATTCACCCCTCCACTTT

d_call: TRBD2
v_call: TRBV28
clone_size: many
j_call: TRBJ2-3
cdr3_aa: CASSLLASGRRNTQYF
cdr3_nt: TGTGCCAGCAGTTTATTGGCTAGCGGGAGGAGAAATACGCAGTATTTT

d_call: -
v_call: TRBV6-2/TRBV6-3
clone_size: few
j_call: TRBJ2-7
cdr3_aa: CASRKPGPPYEQYF
cdr3_nt: TGTGCCAGCAGAAAACCGGGACCCCCCTACGAGCAGTACTTC

d_call: -
v_call: TRBV28
clone_size: few
j_call: TRBJ2-2
cdr3_aa: CASNARPHTGELFF
cdr3_nt: TGTGCCAGCAACGCTAGGCCCCACACCGGGGAGCTGTTTTTT

d_call: TRBD1
v_call: TRBV28
clone_size: many
j_call: TRBJ2-7
cdr3_aa: CASSPGTGASYEQYF
cdr3_nt: TGTGCCAGCAGTCCCGGGACAGGGGCTTCCTACGAGCAGTACTTC

d_call: -
v_call: TRBV24-1
clone_size: many
j_call: TRBJ2-1
cdr3_aa: CATSDLSSHNEQFF
cdr3_nt: TGTGCCACCAGTGACCTTTCATCCCACAATGAGCAGTTCTTC

d_call: -
v_call: TRBV6-4
clone_size: -
j_call: TRBJ2-1
cdr3_aa: CASSEEGGPYNEQFF
cdr3_nt: TGTGCCAGCAGTGAGGAGGGGGGACCATACAATGAGCAGTTCTTC

d_call: -
v_call: TRBV25-1
clone_size: many
j_call: TRBJ2-5
cdr3_aa: CASSPTYSQETQYF
cdr3_nt: TGTGCCAGCAGCCCGACCTACAGTCAAGAGACCCAGTACTTC

d_call: -
v_call: TRBV28
clone_size: few
j_call: TRBJ1-5
cdr3_aa: CASSLVGYLNRPQHF
cdr3_nt: TGTGCCAGCAGCCTAGTCGGGTATTTGAATCGGCCCCAGCATTTT

d_call: -
v_call: TRBV30
clone_size: few
j_call: TRBJ1-1
cdr3_aa: CAWTRTLNTEAFF
cdr3_nt: TGTGCCTGGACCCGGACCTTGAACACTGAAGCTTTCTTT

d_call: -
v_call: TRBV9
clone_size: few
j_call: TRBJ2-2
cdr3_aa: CASNSGDTPNTGELFF
cdr3_nt: TGTGCCAGCAACTCCGGAGATACCCCGAACACCGGGGAGCTGTTTTTT

d_call: -
v_call: TRBV10-3
clone_size: many
j_call: TRBJ1-5
cdr3_aa: CAISESGFQPQHF
cdr3_nt: TGTGCCATCAGTGAGTCGGGGTTCCAGCCCCAGCATTTT

d_call: -
v_call: TRBV7-9
clone_size: few
j_call: TRBJ2-7
cdr3_aa: CASSSGTGPAEQYF
cdr3_nt: TGTGCCAGCAGCTCCGGGACGGGGCCAGCCGAGCAGTACTTC

d_call: TRBD2
v_call: TRBV6-2/TRBV6-3
clone_size: few
j_call: TRBJ2-1
cdr3_aa: CASSYGLAGAYNEQFF
cdr3_nt: TGTGCCAGCAGTTACGGACTAGCGGGGGCCTACAATGAGCAGTTCTTC

d_call: -
v_call: TRBV7-2
clone_size: many
j_call: TRBJ2-2
cdr3_aa: CASKSIQYWSANTGELFF
cdr3_nt: TGTGCCAGCAAATCAATCCAGTATTGGTCCGCGAACACCGGGGAGCTGTTTTTT

d_call: -
v_call: TRBV6-5
clone_size: -
j_call: TRBJ2-6
cdr3_aa: CATGLRQTGANVLTF
cdr3_nt: TGTGCCACCGGATTAAGACAGACCGGGGCCAACGTCCTGACTTTC

d_call: TRBD2
v_call: TRBV20-1
clone_size: many
j_call: TRBJ2-7
cdr3_aa: CSAREAGGPEQYF
cdr3_nt: TGCAGTGCTAGAGAAGCGGGAGGACCCGAGCAGTACTTC

d_call: -
v_call: TRBV20-1
clone_size: -
j_call: TRBJ2-1
cdr3_aa: CSARVVGSYNEQFF
cdr3_nt: TGCAGTGCTAGAGTCGTAGGATCTTACAATGAGCAGTTCTTC

d_call: TRBD2
v_call: TRBV2
clone_size: -
j_call: TRBJ2-1
cdr3_aa: CASGDGSGSTYEQFF
cdr3_nt: TGTGCCAGCGGGGACGGAAGCGGGAGTACCTATGAGCAGTTCTTC

d_call: -
v_call: TRBV5-1
clone_size: many
j_call: TRBJ1-2
cdr3_aa: CASSLRPSDGIYGYTF
cdr3_nt: TGCGCCAGCAGTTTACGGCCCTCAGACGGAATCTATGGCTACACCTTC

d_call: -
v_call: TRBV6-2/TRBV6-3
clone_size: -
j_call: TRBJ2-1
cdr3_aa: CASTIGNEQFF
cdr3_nt: TGTGCCAGCACCATCGGAAATGAGCAGTTCTTC

d_call: -
v_call: TRBV7-6
clone_size: many
j_call: TRBJ1-5
cdr3_aa: CASSEQGQPQHF
cdr3_nt: TGTGCCAGCAGCGAACAGGGTCAGCCCCAGCATTTT

d_call: -
v_call: TRBV12-3/TRBV12-4
clone_size: few
j_call: TRBJ1-5
cdr3_aa: CASGSVQGQPQHF
cdr3_nt: TGTGCCAGCGGTTCAGTACAAGGGCAGCCCCAGCATTTT

d_call: -
v_call: TRBV5-5
clone_size: many
j_call: TRBJ2-7
cdr3_aa: CASSWDLYEQYF
cdr3_nt: TGTGCCAGCAGTTGGGACCTCTACGAGCAGTACTTC

d_call: TRBD2
v_call: TRBV7-9
clone_size: few
j_call: TRBJ2-7
cdr3_aa: CASAYAGLAGEQYF
cdr3_nt: TGTGCCAGTGCGTACGCGGGACTAGCGGGGGAGCAGTACTTC

d_call: TRBD2
v_call: TRBV6-6
clone_size: -
j_call: TRBJ2-7
cdr3_aa: CASSYSGTTYEQYF
cdr3_nt: TGTGCCAGCAGTTACTCCGGGACTACCTACGAGCAGTACTTC

d_call: -
v_call: TRBV11-2
clone_size: once
j_call: TRBJ2-1
cdr3_aa: CASGLIQGVNEQFF
cdr3_nt: TGTGCCAGCGGCTTAATCCAAGGGGTCAATGAGCAGTTCTTC

d_call: -
v_call: TRBV7-9
clone_size: many
j_call: TRBJ1-1
cdr3_aa: CASSRASENTEAFF
cdr3_nt: TGTGCCAGCAGCCGGGCCAGCGAGAACACTGAAGCTTTCTTT

d_call: TRBD2
v_call: TRBV29-1
clone_size: many
j_call: TRBJ2-2
cdr3_aa: CSVDGLAARSNTGELFF
cdr3_nt: TGCAGCGTAGATGGACTAGCGGCCCGCTCCAACACCGGGGAGCTGTTTTTT

d_call: -
v_call: TRBV5-4
clone_size: many
j_call: TRBJ1-1
cdr3_aa: CASSLATGEAFF
cdr3_nt: TGTGCCAGCAGCTTGGCGACAGGTGAAGCTTTCTTT

d_call: TRBD2
v_call: TRBV27
clone_size: -
j_call: TRBJ2-1
cdr3_aa: CASSPSRGAGGYNEQLF
cdr3_nt: TGTGCCAGCAGTCCATCCCGAGGAGCGGGAGGGTACAATGAGCAGCTCTTC

d_call: -
v_call: TRBV4-3
clone_size: -
j_call: TRBJ2-7
cdr3_aa: CASSPGRGSTYEQYF
cdr3_nt: TGCGCCAGCAGCCCCGGTCGGGGCAGTACCTACGAGCAGTACTTC

d_call: TRBD1
v_call: TRBV14
clone_size: few
j_call: TRBJ1-6
cdr3_aa: CASSQEGTGNSPLHF
cdr3_nt: TGTGCCAGCAGCCAAGAGGGGACAGGAAATTCACCCCTCCACTTT

d_call: TRBD2
v_call: TRBV11-2
clone_size: few
j_call: TRBJ2-7
cdr3_aa: CASSLIAGAYEQYF
cdr3_nt: TGTGCCAGCAGCCTTATAGCGGGAGCCTACGAGCAGTACTTC

d_call: TRBD2
v_call: TRBV9
clone_size: many
j_call: TRBJ2-3
cdr3_aa: CASSATSGGTLADTQYF
cdr3_nt: TGTGCCAGCAGCGCGACTAGCGGGGGGACCCTCGCAGATACGCAGTATTTT

d_call: -
v_call: TRBV18
clone_size: many
j_call: TRBJ2-5
cdr3_aa: CASSSVGEGDQYF
cdr3_nt: TGTGCCAGCTCATCGGTGGGAGAGGGGGACCAGTACTTC

d_call: TRBD2
v_call: TRBV5-5
clone_size: many
j_call: TRBJ2-3
cdr3_aa: CASSLAGASFGTDTQYF
cdr3_nt: TGTGCCAGCAGCTTAGCGGGAGCGTCCTTCGGCACAGATACGCAGTATTTT

d_call: TRBD1
v_call: TRBV28
clone_size: -
j_call: TRBJ2-7
cdr3_aa: CASSLPTGTAYEQYF
cdr3_nt: TGTGCCAGCAGCTTACCGACCGGGACAGCTTACGAGCAGTACTTC

d_call: TRBD1
v_call: TRBV7-9
clone_size: many
j_call: TRBJ1-1
cdr3_aa: CASSLAGQGFSNTEAFF
cdr3_nt: TGTGCCAGCAGCTTAGCAGGACAGGGATTTTCGAACACTGAAGCTTTCTTT

d_call: TRBD1
v_call: TRBV30
clone_size: few
j_call: TRBJ2-1
cdr3_aa: CAWSWDRGNEQFF
cdr3_nt: TGTGCCTGGAGTTGGGACAGGGGAAATGAGCAGTTCTTC

d_call: TRBD1
v_call: TRBV20-1
clone_size: many
j_call: TRBJ2-7
cdr3_aa: CSANSPGTGSYEQYF
cdr3_nt: TGCAGTGCAAATTCCCCCGGGACAGGGAGCTACGAGCAGTACTTC

d_call: TRBD2
v_call: TRBV13
clone_size: few
j_call: TRBJ2-5
cdr3_aa: CASSSRLAETQETQYF
cdr3_nt: TGTGCCAGCAGCTCTCGACTAGCGGAGACCCAAGAGACCCAGTACTTC